What follows describes a single T cell receptor (beta chain). The same CDR3 can be traced to other DNA sequences in this sample. This sample is part of a study of blood T cell repertoires in COVID-19. Germline lookup yields CDR1 SQVTM and CDR2 ANQGSEA. This CDR3 is 15 amino acids long. V gave up 0 bases and J gave up 0 bases, with 11 bases separating them. Using immunoSEQ multiplex PCR, the repertoire was profiled, and TCRdb retains in-frame clones only, with some absent. The sample lists about 260,000 clones, around 84% seen once, with approximately 5.1% in the top ten. This sequence originates from a woman aged 60-75 years with COVID-19, enrolled during active disease. The V and J genes are TRBV29-1 and TRBJ2-5; D may be TRBD2 (5 bases). Sequencing used peripheral blood. CDR3 sequence reads: CSVEDTGMYQETQYF. The CDR3 DNA is TGCAGCGTTGAAGACACGGGGATGTACCAAGAGACCCAGTACTTC.